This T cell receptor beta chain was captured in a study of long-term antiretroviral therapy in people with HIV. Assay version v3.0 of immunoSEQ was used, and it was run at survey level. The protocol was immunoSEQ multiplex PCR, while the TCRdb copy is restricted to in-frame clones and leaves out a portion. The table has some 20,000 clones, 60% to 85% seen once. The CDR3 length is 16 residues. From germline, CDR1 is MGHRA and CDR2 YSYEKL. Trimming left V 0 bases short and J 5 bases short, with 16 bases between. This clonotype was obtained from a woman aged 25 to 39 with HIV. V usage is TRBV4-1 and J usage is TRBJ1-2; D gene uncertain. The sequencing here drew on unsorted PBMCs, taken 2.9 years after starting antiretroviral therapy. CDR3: CASSQDMAAEGYGYTF. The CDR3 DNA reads TGCGCCAGCAGCCAAGATATGGCGGCGGAAGGGTATGGCTACACCTTC.